This T cell receptor (beta chain) was captured by sequencing in a study of OX40 agonist ivuxolimab in advanced cancers. The study in broad terms: Ivuxolimab was a fully human IgG2 agonistic monoclonal antibody targeting the costimulatory receptor OX40 (CD134). Intravenous ivuxolimab was administered to patients every 2 weeks at six dose levels: 0.01, 0.1, 0.3, 1.5, 3 and 10 mg/kg. Of the approximately 50 dose-escalation patients, hepatocellular carcinoma was present in roughly 19, melanoma in roughly 15, renal cell carcinoma in 9 and head and neck cancer in 9. In the dose-escalation cohort, nearly 85% of patients were male, and the mean age was 60 years with a range of about 20 to 90. Prior anti-PD-1, anti-PD-L1 or anti-CTLA-4 therapy was permitted, and about 40% of dose-escalation patients had received checkpoint inhibitors. Three dose-escalation patients achieved partial responses, one with hepatocellular carcinoma and two with cutaneous melanoma. The point of sequencing TCRbeta in the periphery was to test whether ivuxolimab changed TCR sequence diversity and drove clonal T-cell expansion. The paper describes the monotherapy dose-escalation part (N ≈ 50 patients) of the phase I trial of ivuxolimab. The investigation overall reported the following: In the 0.1-3.0 mg/kg groups, partial responders were among the patients with the lowest normalized peripheral clonal expansion, particularly in CD8+ T cells. At doses from 0.1 to 3.0 mg/kg, clonal expansion was seen in both CD4+ and CD8+ blood T cells between baseline and week 6. Antigen specificity was not determined for the clonally expanded peripheral T cells. After ivuxolimab, CD8+ T cells had more expanded clones than CD4+ T cells on average. Low levels of normalized T-cell clonal expansion were also shown by some nonresponding patients.

The trial excluded patients who had a history of autoimmune disease or who were on systemic immunosuppression. Peripheral blood for TCR sequencing was drawn from every dose cohort at baseline, at cycle 4 day 1 and at cycle 7 day 1. Samples were obtained from an open-label, multicenter, first-in-human phase I dose-escalation trial of ivuxolimab. The trial enrolled adults with locally advanced or metastatic head and neck squamous cell, hepatocellular, melanoma or renal cell carcinoma. Before TCR sequencing, CD4+ and CD8+ T cells were separately sorted from peripheral blood. Points on this clone: Its recognized antigen is unknown. A read error may produce the germline difference seen at one junction end.

Genomic DNA was extracted from sorted cells for sequencing of the TCRbeta CDR3 region. The immunoSEQ Assay was used to sequence the TCRbeta CDR3 regions. TCRdb retrieved this table from immuneACCESS and kept in-frame rearrangements only. Not all clones are present; in checked studies, unresolved V genes account for under half, and no reason is known for the remainder. In all, the sample holds approximately 55,000 clones, and around 87% of those were seen once. Together, the top ten hold around 16% of the sample. The receptor was derived from an adult with an advanced solid tumor such as melanoma, head and neck, liver or kidney cancer. The sample consisted of CD4+ or CD8+ T cells sorted from blood, taken in a trial of the OX40 agonist ivuxolimab.

The CDR3 sequence is CASSYSGTWGYTF. The DNA is as follows: TGTGCCAGCAGTTATAGCGGGACATGGGGCTACACCTTT. In this chain, TRBV6-5 is recombined with TRBJ1-2, and the D gene may be TRBD1, 6 bases matching. As encoded in the germline V gene, CDR1 is MNHEY while CDR2 is SVGAGI. Spanning cysteine to phenylalanine, the CDR3 consists of 13 amino acids. Only the CDR3 portion is preserved as DNA: 39 bases, with reading frame beginning at the first base.